A single sample is the source of the 7 T cell receptor beta chains below, sequenced in a study of metastatic and nonmetastatic thyroid tumors. No treatment of any kind had been given to any patient before thyroid surgery. Via MiXCR, TCRdb re-called the PCR reads. The table includes 21,000 or so clones, 12% detected once. The sample was blood. The receptors shown here come from a male donor with papillary thyroid cancer or a benign thyroid nodule (not recorded which). Some clones in this sample may be carry-over from other donors' samples.

This clone was seen ten or more times. The junction does not match germline at one end; this may be a read error. This rearrangement joins TRBV7-7 to TRBJ2-6, with D possibly matching TRBD1 (5 bases). Germline V gives CDR1 SSHAT, CDR2 FNYEAQ (reference sequence). The CDR3 runs to 18 residues. The DNA for the CDR3 is TGTGCTAGCAGCTCAACGCCCCTCAGGGCCTCTGGGGCCAACGTCCTGACTTTC. This encodes CASSSTPLRASGANVLTF. Looking up the rest from reference TRBV7-7 and TRBJ2-6 gives the full variable domain: GAGVSQSPRYKVTKRGQDVTLRCDPISSHATLYWYQQALGQGPEFLTYFNYEAQPDKSGLPSDRFSAERPEGSISTLTIQRTEQRDSAMYRCASSSTPLRASGANVLTFGAGSRLTVL.

There are many counts of this clone. The gene calls are TRBV4-1 and TRBJ2-7; TRBD2 agrees at 13 bases. CDR3 length: 16 amino acids. The trim removed 4 bases at V and 2 bases at J, leaving 5 bases unmatched. The V gene's germline CDR1 is MGHRA and CDR2 YSYEKL. The CDR3 DNA sequence: TGCGCCAGCAGCCTCGGGACTAGCGGGGTTACCTACGAGCAGTACTTC. This encodes CASSLGTSGVTYEQYF.

V gene TRBV30 combines with J gene TRBJ2-5, with D possibly matching TRBD2 (6 bases). The CDR3 spans 14 residues. The V end lost 0 bases, the J end lost 1 base, and 9 bases lay between the germline ends. Germline CDR1 GTSNPN, CDR2 SVGIG (reference sequence). CDR3 amino acids: CAWSVGGTQETQYF. The CDR3 DNA reads TGTGCCTGGAGTGTCGGGGGAACCCAAGAGACCCAGTACTTC.

This clone qualifies as medium-sized. The V and J genes are TRBV12-3 or TRBV12-4 and TRBJ1-5; D remains unclear. This CDR3 contains 13 residues. V was clipped by 3 bases and J by 7 bases, with 10 bases between them. The CDR3 DNA reads as TGTGCCAGCAGTTTCGGATCGGAACAGCCCCAGCATTTT. It translates to CASSFGSEQPQHF.

Sample share makes this clone medium-sized. Written as DNA, the CDR3 is TGTGCCAGCAGCTTAGAATCAGGGTTCACCGGGGAGCTGTTTTTT. This gives the protein CASSLESGFTGELFF. The chain uses TRBV11-2 and TRBJ2-2; TRBD1 might be the D (5 bases). CDR1 and CDR2 from the germline V gene are SGHAT and FQNNGV. Trimming shortened V by 0 bases and J by 4 bases, and 9 bases separated the two germline ends. The CDR3 spans 15 residues.

The rearrangement links TRBV15 to TRBJ2-6; D ambiguous. Germline assignment: CDR1 LNHNV and CDR2 YYDKDF (reference sequence). This CDR3 region has 18 residues. V was cut by 0 bases and J by 4 bases, with 16 bases left in between. This CDR3 reads CATSRDPIRTRGANVLTF. The CDR3 coding sequence is TGTGCCACCAGCAGAGATCCGATTCGTACGAGGGGGGCCAACGTCCTGACTTTC. The whole variable domain, remainder taken from reference TRBV15 and TRBJ2-6, is DAMVIQNPRYQVTQFGKPVTLSCSQTLNHNVMYWYQQKSSQAPKLLFHYYDKDFNNEADTPDNFQSRRPNTSFCFLDIRSPGLGDTAMYLCATSRDPIRTRGANVLTFGAGSRLTVL.

This clone rates as medium-sized. The chain joins TRBV6-1 to TRBJ1-2, with 8 bases aligning to TRBD1. There are 15 residues in the CDR3. J was trimmed by 4 bases and V by 2 bases; bases with no gene match: 6. Germline V gene sequence: CDR1 MNHNS, CDR2 SASEGT. CDR3 coding DNA: TGTGCCAGCAGTGAAATGGTGACAGGGGTCTATGGCTACACCTTC. Translated, it gives CASSEMVTGVYGYTF.